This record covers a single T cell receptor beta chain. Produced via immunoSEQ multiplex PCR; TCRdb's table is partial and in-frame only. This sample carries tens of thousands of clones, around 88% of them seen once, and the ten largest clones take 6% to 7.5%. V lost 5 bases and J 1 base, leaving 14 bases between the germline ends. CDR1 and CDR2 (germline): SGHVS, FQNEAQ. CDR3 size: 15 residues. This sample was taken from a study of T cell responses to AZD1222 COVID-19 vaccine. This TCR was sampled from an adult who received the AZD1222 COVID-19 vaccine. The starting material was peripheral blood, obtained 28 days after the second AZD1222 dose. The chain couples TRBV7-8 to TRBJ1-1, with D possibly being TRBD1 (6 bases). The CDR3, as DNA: TGTGCCAGCAGCCTCTCTCGGGGGCCGAACACTGAAGCTTTCTTT. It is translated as CASSLSRGPNTEAFF.